This T cell receptor (beta chain) was identified during a study of Graves' ophthalmopathy and Graves' hyperthyroidism. Overall study: Prior to any treatment, peripheral blood was collected at the time of initial diagnosis.

Presentation of ophthalmopathy in the donors involved moderate-to-severe activity, CAS ≥3, NOSPECS ≥4 and a duration under 3 months. On this clonotype: Its antigen remains unknown.

Study observations and caveats: Clonotypes were expanded in thyroid at above 0.001 frequency, and most also appeared in blood.

This CDR3 is 15 amino acids long. CDR1 MNHNS and CDR2 SASEGT come from the germline V gene. Between the trimmed V and J ends, which lost 7 bases and 1 base, there was a span of 16 bases. CDR3 regions of TCR beta were amplified from RNA transcripts. Second-round multiplex PCR came after first-round RT-PCR with HTBI primers. TCRdb re-called the multiplex PCR reads through MiXCR, storing one row per CDR3 protein. The sample holds under 250,000 distinct CDR3 sequences, approximately 29% seen once. The material sequenced was peripheral blood. The rearrangement links TRBV6-1 to TRBJ1-1, with D unresolved. This clonotype was obtained from a man between 45 and 60 years old with Graves' ophthalmopathy. The CDR3 spells CASTKDGSPNTEAFF. The CDR3 bases are TGTGCCAGCACCAAGGACGGATCACCGAACACTGAAGCTTTCTTT.